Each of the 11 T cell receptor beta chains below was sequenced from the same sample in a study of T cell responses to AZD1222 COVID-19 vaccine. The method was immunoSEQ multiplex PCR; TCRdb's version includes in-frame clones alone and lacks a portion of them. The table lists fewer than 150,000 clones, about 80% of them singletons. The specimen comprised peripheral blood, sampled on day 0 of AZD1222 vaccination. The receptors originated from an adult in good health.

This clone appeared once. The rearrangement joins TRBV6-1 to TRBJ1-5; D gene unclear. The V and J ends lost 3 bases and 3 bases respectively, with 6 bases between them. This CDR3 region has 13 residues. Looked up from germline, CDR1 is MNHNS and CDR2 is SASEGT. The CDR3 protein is CASSDGFNQPQHF. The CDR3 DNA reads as TGTGCCAGCAGTGACGGGTTCAATCAGCCCCAGCATTTT.

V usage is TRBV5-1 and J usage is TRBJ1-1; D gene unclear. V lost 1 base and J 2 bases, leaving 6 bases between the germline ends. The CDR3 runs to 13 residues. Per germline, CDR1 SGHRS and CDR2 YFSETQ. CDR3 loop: CASSLRDNTEAFF. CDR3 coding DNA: TGCGCCAGCAGCTTGAGAGACAACACTGAAGCTTTCTTT.

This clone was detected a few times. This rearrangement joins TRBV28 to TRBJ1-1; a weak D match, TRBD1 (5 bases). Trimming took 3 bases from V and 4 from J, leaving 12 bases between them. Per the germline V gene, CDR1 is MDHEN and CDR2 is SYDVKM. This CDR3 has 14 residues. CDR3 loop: CASSFRDEGTEAFF. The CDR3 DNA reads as TGTGCCAGCAGTTTTCGGGACGAGGGCACTGAAGCTTTCTTT. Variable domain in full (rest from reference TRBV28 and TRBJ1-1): DVKVTQSSRYLVKRTGEKVFLECVQDMDHENMFWYRQDPGLGLRLIYFSYDVKMKEKGDIPEGYSVSREKKERFSLILESASTNQTSMYLCASSFRDEGTEAFFGQGTRLTVV.

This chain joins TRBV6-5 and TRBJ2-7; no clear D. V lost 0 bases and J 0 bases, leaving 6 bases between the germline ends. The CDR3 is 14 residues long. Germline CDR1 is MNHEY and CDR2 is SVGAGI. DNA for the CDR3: TGTGCCAGCAGTTACTCTGAAGTCTCCTACGAGCAGTACTTC. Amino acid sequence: CASSYSEVSYEQYF.

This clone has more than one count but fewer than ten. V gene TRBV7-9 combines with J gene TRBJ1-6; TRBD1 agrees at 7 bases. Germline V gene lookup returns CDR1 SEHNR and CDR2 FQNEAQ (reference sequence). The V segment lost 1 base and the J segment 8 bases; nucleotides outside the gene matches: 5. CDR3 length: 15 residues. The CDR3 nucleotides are TGTGCCAGCAGCTTAGGGACAGGAGAGTATTCACCCCTCCACTTT. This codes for CASSLGTGEYSPLHF.

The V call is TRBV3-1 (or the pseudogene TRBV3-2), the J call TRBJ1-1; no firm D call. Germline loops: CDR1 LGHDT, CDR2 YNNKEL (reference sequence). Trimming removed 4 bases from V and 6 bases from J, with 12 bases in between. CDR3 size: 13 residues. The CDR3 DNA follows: TGTGCCAGCAGCCCGACGGGAAAGTCTGAAGCTTTCTTT. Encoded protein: CASSPTGKSEAFF.

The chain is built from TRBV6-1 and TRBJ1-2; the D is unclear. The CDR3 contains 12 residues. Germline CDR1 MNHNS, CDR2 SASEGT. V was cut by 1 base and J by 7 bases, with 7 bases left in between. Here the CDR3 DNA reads TGTGCCAGCAGTGAAGGCTGGACTGGCTACACCTTC. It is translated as CASSEGWTGYTF.

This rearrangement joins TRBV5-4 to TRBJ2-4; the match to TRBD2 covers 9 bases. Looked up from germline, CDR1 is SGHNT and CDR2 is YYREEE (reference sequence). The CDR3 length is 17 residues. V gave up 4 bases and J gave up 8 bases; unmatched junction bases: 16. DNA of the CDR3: TGTGCCAGCAGCCTCCCCAGGGGTGGCGGGGGGGGGCACATTCAGTACTTC. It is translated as CASSLPRGGGGGHIQYF. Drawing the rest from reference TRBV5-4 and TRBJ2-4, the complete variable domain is ETGVTQSPTHLIKTRGQQVTLRCSSQSGHNTVSWYQQALGQGPQFIFQYYREEENGRGNFPPRFSGLQFPNYSSELNVNALELDDSALYLCASSLPRGGGGGHIQYFGAGTRLSVL.

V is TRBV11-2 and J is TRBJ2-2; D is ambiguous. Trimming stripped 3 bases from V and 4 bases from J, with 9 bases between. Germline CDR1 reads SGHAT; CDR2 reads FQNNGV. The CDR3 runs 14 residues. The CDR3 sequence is CASSFTTSTGELFF. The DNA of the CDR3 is TGTGCCAGCAGCTTTACGACTTCCACCGGGGAGCTGTTTTTT.

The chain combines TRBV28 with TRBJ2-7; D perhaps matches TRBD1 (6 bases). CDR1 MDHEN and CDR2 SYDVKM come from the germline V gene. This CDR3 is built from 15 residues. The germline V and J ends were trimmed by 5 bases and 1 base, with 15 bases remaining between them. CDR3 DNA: TGTGCCAGCAGTCCTAGGGGGAAAAAGTCCTACGAGCAGTACTTC. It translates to CASSPRGKKSYEQYF.

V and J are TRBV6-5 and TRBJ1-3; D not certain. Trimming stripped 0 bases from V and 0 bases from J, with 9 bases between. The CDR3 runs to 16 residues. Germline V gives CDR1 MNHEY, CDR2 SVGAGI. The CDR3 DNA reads TGTGCCAGCAGTTACTCGTCTTCTGGCTCTGGAAACACCATATATTTT. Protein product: CASSYSSSGSGNTIYF.